Presented here are 8 T cell receptor beta chains from one specimen sequenced in a study of blood T cell repertoires in COVID-19. Profiled with immunoSEQ multiplex PCR; TCRdb holds only in-frame clones, not every one. The sample lists roughly 81,000 clones; roughly 89% were seen once. Source material: peripheral blood. Source of these receptors: a woman in her fifties or sixties in a cohort sampled during active COVID-19.

The rearrangement links TRBV7-2 to TRBJ2-7; possibly TRBD1 for D (5 bases). V lost 2 bases and J lost 5, with 10 bases in between. The germline V gene has CDR1 SGHTA and CDR2 FQGNSA. The CDR3 is 13 residues long. CDR3 region: CASSLYNRNEQYF. CDR3 sequence (DNA): TGTGCCAGCAGCTTATATAACAGGAACGAGCAGTACTTC.

The rearrangement uses TRBV29-1 and TRBJ2-7; TRBD1 matches at 11 bases. CDR1 SQVTM and CDR2 ANQGSEA come from the germline V gene. Trimming removed 7 bases from V and 3 bases from J; junction bases left unmatched: 11. The CDR3 has 15 residues. The CDR3 DNA is TGCAGCGCTCAGATCCGGGACAGGGGGATCTACGAGCAGTACTTC. Amino acid sequence: CSAQIRDRGIYEQYF.

The rearrangement links TRBV11-3 to TRBJ2-2; the match to TRBD1 covers 7 bases. The V gene's germline CDR1 is SGHNT and CDR2 YENEEA. V was pared by 0 bases and J by 8 bases, with 6 bases of the junction left unmatched. The length of the CDR3 is 15 residues. CDR3: CASSLDRTGVGELFF. For the CDR3, the DNA is TGTGCCAGCAGCTTAGATCGCACAGGGGTTGGGGAGCTGTTTTTT.

This chain connects TRBV3-1 (or the pseudogene TRBV3-2) to TRBJ1-1; possible D gene TRBD1, 6 bases. Germline V CDR1 and CDR2: LGHDT, YNNKEL (reference sequence). The CDR3 spans 12 residues. The germline V and J ends were trimmed by 5 bases and 11 bases, with 15 bases remaining between them. CDR3 bases: TGTGCCAGCAGCGAATCGGACAGTACGGCTTTCTTT. This translates into CASSESDSTAFF.

The chain couples TRBV30 to TRBJ2-2; D gene ambiguous. This CDR3 contains 13 residues. Germline V gene sequence: CDR1 GTSNPN, CDR2 SVGIG (reference sequence). The V and J ends lost 2 bases and 8 bases respectively, with 12 bases between them. The chain's CDR3 is CAWSPQVRGELFF. The CDR3 region has the DNA TGTGCCTGGAGTCCCCAGGTTCGAGGGGAGCTGTTTTTT.

V and J are TRBV19 and TRBJ1-5; no clear D. The CDR3 contains 14 residues. The V and J ends lost 5 bases and 2 bases respectively, with 10 bases between them. Germline loops: CDR1 LNHDA, CDR2 SQIVND (reference sequence). The CDR3 reads CASSDTQGNQPQHF. The CDR3 DNA is TGTGCCAGTAGTGACACCCAGGGCAATCAGCCCCAGCATTTT.

The chain combines TRBV6-1 with TRBJ1-5; TRBD1 agrees at 9 bases. The CDR3 totals 15 residues. The V gene's germline CDR1 is MNHNS and CDR2 SASEGT. Germline trimming cut 3 bases from V and 4 bases from J; bases unmatched to any gene: 4. The CDR3 sequence is CASSDLGTGNQPQHF. The CDR3 DNA reads TGTGCCAGCAGTGATCTAGGGACAGGGAATCAGCCCCAGCATTTT.

This clone has only one observation. V and J are TRBV7-9 and TRBJ1-2; the D gene is possibly TRBD1 (5 bases). This CDR3 is 17 amino acids long. Germline assignment: CDR1 SEHNR and CDR2 FQNEAQ (reference sequence). V lost 2 bases and J lost 6, with 22 bases in between. The CDR3 region has the DNA TGTGCCAGCAGCTTATACTCCACGCGGGGGATCGTGAATGGCTACACCTTC. Residues: CASSLYSTRGIVNGYTF. Complete variable domain (other parts from reference TRBV7-9 and TRBJ1-2): DTGVSQNPRHKITKRGQNVTFRCDPISEHNRLYWYRQTLGQGPEFLTYFQNEAQLEKSRLLSDRFSAERPKGSFSTLEIQRTEQGDSAMYLCASSLYSTRGIVNGYTFGSGTRLTVV.